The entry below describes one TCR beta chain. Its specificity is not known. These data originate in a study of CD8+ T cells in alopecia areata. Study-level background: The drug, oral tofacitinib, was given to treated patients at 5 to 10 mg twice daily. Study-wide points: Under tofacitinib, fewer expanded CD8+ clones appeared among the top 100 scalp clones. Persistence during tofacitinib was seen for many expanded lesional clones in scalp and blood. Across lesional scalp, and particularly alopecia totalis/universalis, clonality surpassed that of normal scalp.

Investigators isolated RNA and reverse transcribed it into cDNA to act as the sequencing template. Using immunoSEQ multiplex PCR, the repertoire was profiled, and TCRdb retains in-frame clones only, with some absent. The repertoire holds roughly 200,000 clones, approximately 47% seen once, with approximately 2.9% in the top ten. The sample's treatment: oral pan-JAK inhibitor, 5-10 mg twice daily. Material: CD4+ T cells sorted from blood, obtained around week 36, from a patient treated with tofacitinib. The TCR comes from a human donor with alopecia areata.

The CDR3 bases are TGTGCCAGCAGCTTGCCGGGACAGGTAATGAACACTGAAGCTTTCTTT. It codes for CASSLPGQVMNTEAFF. This sequence joins TRBV5-6 and TRBJ1-1, with 8 bases that match TRBD1. CDR3 length equals 16 residues. V lost 1 base and J lost 0; bases outside the gene matches: 5. Germline CDR1 is SGHDT and CDR2 is YYEEEE. The complete variable domain, with remaining parts taken from reference TRBV5-6 and TRBJ1-1, reads DAGVTQSPTHLIKTRGQQVTLRCSPKSGHDTVSWYQQALGQGPQFIFQYYEEEERQRGNFPDRFSGHQFPNYSSELNVNALLLGDSALYLCASSLPGQVMNTEAFFGQGTRLTVV.